The sequence of this TCR beta chain was determined in a study of blood T cells in healthy people across ages (dated by TCRdb to the mid-2010s). The study in broad terms: In model experiments, template switching captured about one uniquely barcoded TCR beta cDNA molecule for every two T cells. The study measured age-related changes in TCR beta repertoire diversity using deep sequencing normalized with unique cDNA molecular identifiers. The donors were split into four age groups: young (average 16 years), middle-aged (39), aged (more than 55) and long-lived (roughly 86). To avoid experimental bias, donors of different ages were spread randomly across the sequencing lanes. The study analyzed two additional independent replicas of 1 million unique cDNA reads from the same blood draw for two donors, one aged 18 to 29 and one aged 80 or older.

The paper as a whole reports these results and caveats: Donor CMV infection status was unknown, potentially confounding age-related changes in expanded clonotypes. As age increased, observed TCR beta diversity per million T cells dropped in a roughly linear way, and a significant reduction was already evident by age around 41. Conclusive comparison of naive and antigen-experienced compartments was prevented by the profiling of bulk unsorted PBMCs. Observed TCR beta diversity correlated strongly with the percentage of naive T cells measured by flow cytometry. Compared with the aged group, more naive CD4+ T cells, fewer expanded clones and increased TCR diversity were shown by the long-lived group, suggesting age selection. Estimates of total diversity based on one million sequenced T cells were considered lower bounds and underestimates.

Worth noting for this clonotype: Which antigen it targets is not known. The record has no base qualities; no much larger clone is one base away.

The donors were 40 or so Caucasian individuals from Russia, aged roughly 6 to 90 years, who were systemically healthy. Roughly 10 milliliters of peripheral blood were collected from each donor into EDTA-treated Vacutainer tubes. PBMCs were isolated by Ficoll-Paque density-gradient centrifugation, with at least 7 million obtained per sample. Trizol reagent was used to extract total RNA from PBMCs, with at least 5 micrograms per sample. For every donor, flow cytometry on a PBMC aliquot measured the percentage of naive CD45RAhigh/CD27high T cells. The library was prepared using 5' RACE. Sequencing was carried out with an Illumina HiSeq 2500. A second PCR of about 7 to 12 cycles was performed with a sample-barcoded 5' primer and a J-beta primer mix. A unique molecular identifier was introduced onto each TCR beta cDNA molecule by a template-switch 5' adaptor carrying 12 random nucleotides. Each sample yielded at least 2.5 million CDR3-containing paired-end reads. First-strand cDNA synthesis was performed from all RNA using the Mint cDNA synthesis kit, with priming by a TRBC-specific oligonucleotide. Following uracil-DNA glycosylase treatment, a first 18-cycle PCR with universal primers M1SS and BC2_uni_R was performed on all cDNA. As for the original processing: Each sample was normalized by randomly selecting 1 million high-quality reads, each carrying a distinct molecular identifier. Instead of being binned into consensus sequences, reads with shared molecular identifiers were discarded. CDR3 identification, clonotype clustering and error correction used MiTCR with a Q25 quality threshold and the strictest error-elimination algorithm. A nonparametric unseen species model with Euler transformation was used to estimate lower-bound total TCR beta diversity. The public sequencing data were trimmed at Q25 with fastp and processed into clonotypes with MiXCR by TCRdb, which kept only in-frame beta chains. Here each entry gathers all rows of one CDR3 protein and keeps the most common genes and DNA. The V and J calls were not made by the authors but by TCRdb's processing. The sample has about 780,000 distinct CDR3 sequences on record, roughly 60% of them singletons. 25% to 30% of the sample lies in the top ten.

The sample comprised blood. The TCR comes from a man aged 25-45 years in good health.

The nucleotides read TGTGCCAGCAGTGAAGCGGTCAGTGGGAGCTCCGGAAACACCATATATTTT. Its translation reads: CASSEAVSGSSGNTIYF. The chain was built from TRBV25-1 and TRBJ1-3; the D gene is unclear. CDR1 and CDR2 are read off the germline V gene as MGHDK and SYGVNS. From its cysteine to its phenylalanine, the CDR3 spans 17 amino acids. The entry retains the CDR3 DNA only, 51 bases that are in frame from base 1. V is pared back by 2 bases and J by 4 bases, with 18 bases lying between the germline termini.